This T cell receptor (beta chain) was retrieved from a study of beta chain features in type 1 diabetes. Whole-study results and caveats: In all four CD4+ subsets, TCRB CDR3 length was significantly, moderately reduced in type 1 diabetes.

Germline CDR1 and CDR2: SGHTA and FQGNSA. The CDR3 is 13 amino acids. V lost 5 bases to trimming and J lost 5 bases, with 10 bases between them. Reverse transcribing all isolated RNA meant expressed TCRB transcripts were sequenced. Clones were read by immunoSEQ multiplex PCR, and TCRdb kept only the in-frame ones, dropping some. The sample shows about 220,000 clones, about a tenth of them seen only once. In regard to this clone: Its antigen is as yet unknown.

This sequence was found in a man between 18 and 35 years old in good health. The sample was central memory CD4+ T cells from blood. J is TRBJ1-5 and V is TRBV7-2, with D perhaps matching TRBD1 (5 bases). The CDR3 region is CASSPRGDQPQHF. The DNA for the CDR3 is TGTGCCAGCAGCCCCCGGGGGGATCAGCCCCAGCATTTT.